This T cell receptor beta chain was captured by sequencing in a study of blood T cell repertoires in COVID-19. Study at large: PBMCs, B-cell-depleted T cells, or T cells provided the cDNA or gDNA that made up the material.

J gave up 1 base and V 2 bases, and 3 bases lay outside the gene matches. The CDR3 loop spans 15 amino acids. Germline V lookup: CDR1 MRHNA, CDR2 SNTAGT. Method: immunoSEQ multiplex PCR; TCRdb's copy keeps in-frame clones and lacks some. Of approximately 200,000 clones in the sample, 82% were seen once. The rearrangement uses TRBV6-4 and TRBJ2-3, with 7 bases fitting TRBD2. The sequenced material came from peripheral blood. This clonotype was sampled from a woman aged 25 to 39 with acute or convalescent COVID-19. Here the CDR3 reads CASSDGTSGTDTQYF. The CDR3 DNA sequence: TGTGCCAGCAGTGACGGAACTAGCGGCACAGATACGCAGTATTTT.